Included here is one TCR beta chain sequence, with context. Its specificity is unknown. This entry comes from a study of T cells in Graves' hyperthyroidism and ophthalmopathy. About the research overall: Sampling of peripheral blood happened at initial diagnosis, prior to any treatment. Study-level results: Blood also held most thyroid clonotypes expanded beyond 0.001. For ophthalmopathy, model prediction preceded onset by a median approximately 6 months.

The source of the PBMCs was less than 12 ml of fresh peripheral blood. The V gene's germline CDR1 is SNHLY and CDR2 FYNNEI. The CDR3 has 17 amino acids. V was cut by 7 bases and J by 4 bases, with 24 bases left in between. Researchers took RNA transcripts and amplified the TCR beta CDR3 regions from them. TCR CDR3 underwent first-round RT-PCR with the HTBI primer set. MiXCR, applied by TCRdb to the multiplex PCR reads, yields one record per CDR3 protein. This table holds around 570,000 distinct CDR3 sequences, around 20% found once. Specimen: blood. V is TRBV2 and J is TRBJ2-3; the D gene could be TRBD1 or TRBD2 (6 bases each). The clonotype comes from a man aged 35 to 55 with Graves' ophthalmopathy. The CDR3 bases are TGTGCCAGCATTTATCCCGGGGGCGAAGTAGCAGCAGATACGCAGTATTTT. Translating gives CASIYPGGEVAADTQYF.